This TCR beta chain was identified during a study of human T cells and chemical hapten exposure. Study-wide context: Patch tests applied 0.01% DPC to the upper back and were scored after 6 days. Patients were mainly female, each with alopecia areata, totalis or universalis.

Study outcomes and limitations: Versus controls, expanded TCRs had significantly more large CDR3 similarity clusters.

V shed 4 bases and J 2 bases; nucleotides not matched to a gene: 8. The CDR3 spans 16 residues. The V gene's germline CDR1 is KGHSH and CDR2 LQKENI. Sample time point: patch test 2, 6 weeks after DPC sensitization. Specified treatment: therapeutic diphenylcyclopropenone sensitization with weekly scalp DPC. On this clonotype: Antigen unknown.

It was the library that attached unique molecular identifiers to individual cDNA molecules. Using its own MiXCR run on the RACE reads, TCRdb lists one record per CDR3 protein. The repertoire holds just over 350,000 distinct CDR3 sequences, with about 6.3% as singletons. This chain connects TRBV18 to TRBJ2-3; 8 bases map to TRBD1. The input for sequencing was whole blood, taken in connection with sensitization to the hapten diphenylcyclopropenone (DPC). The source of this sequence is a woman between 18 and 30 years old with alopecia areata. Some clones in this sample may be carry-over from other donors' samples. CDR3 DNA: TGTGCCAGCTCACTCCGACAGGGGAGCCTCACAGATACGCAGTATTTT. Translated: CASSLRQGSLTDTQYF.